The 7 T cell receptor beta chains below were found in one sample sequenced in a study of spatial heterogeneity in lung cancer. TCRdb used MiXCR to reprocess the 5' RACE reads, holding one entry per CDR3 protein. The data contain a few thousand distinct CDR3 sequences, 2.5% to 3% of them seen just once; the ten biggest clones take up roughly 24%. As to time point: sample taken at primary tumor resection. The sequencing used normal lung tissue next to the tumor, collected at surgery. The source is a male donor with early-stage non-small cell lung cancer.

There are many counts of this clonotype. The CDR3 DNA reads TGTGCCACCAGCAGAGATCGAGGAGGGGCGAGGGAGCAGTACGTC. This gives the protein CATSRDRGGAREQYV. This rearrangement joins TRBV15 to TRBJ2-7; possibly TRBD2 for D (6 bases). Germline loops: CDR1 LNHNV, CDR2 YYDKDF (reference sequence). V was cut by 0 bases and J by 7 bases, with 16 bases left in between. The CDR3 length is 15 residues.

In this sample, this clonotype turned up many times. The J gene is TRBJ1-4, the V gene TRBV5-8; a weak D match, TRBD1 (5 bases). The V gene lost 5 bases and the J gene lost 6 bases, with 14 bases spanning the gap. Germline V lookup: CDR1 SGHTS, CDR2 YDEGEE. The CDR3 runs to 14 residues. The CDR3 loop is CASRNRRRDEKLFF. The CDR3 nucleotides read TGTGCCAGCAGAAACAGGAGGAGGGATGAAAAACTGTTTTTT.

This clonotype was recorded many times. CDR3 sequence: CSARRLGGGETQYF. CDR3 nucleotide sequence: TGCAGTGCTAGGAGGCTAGGGGGCGGGGAGACCCAGTACTTC. The V and J genes are TRBV20-1 and TRBJ2-5; 7 positions agree with TRBD1. The CDR3 length is 14 residues. Germline-derived CDR1 and CDR2 are DFQATT and SNEGSKA (reference sequence). Trimming took 3 bases from V and 5 from J; bases not matched to a gene: 9.

The sample holds many counts of this clonotype. The genes are TRBV9 and TRBJ2-2; D gene uncertain. The CDR3 extends over 12 amino acids. Germline lookup yields CDR1 SGDLS and CDR2 YYNGEE. V lost 4 bases, J lost 4 bases, and 5 bases lay in between. CDR3 in DNA: TGTGCCAGCAGCCTCAGCACCGGGGAGCTGTTTTTT. Translating it yields CASSLSTGELFF.

In this sample, this clonotype turned up many times. The chain employs TRBV7-6 and TRBJ2-1; D is tentatively TRBD1 or TRBD2 (5 bases each). V was pared by 3 bases and J by 7 bases, with 13 bases between. CDR1 and CDR2 from the germline V gene are SGHVS and FNYEAQ. The CDR3 is 14 amino acids. The CDR3 protein is CASSLGPARNEQFF. Written as DNA, the CDR3 is TGTGCCAGCAGCTTGGGACCCGCCCGAAATGAGCAGTTCTTC.

This clonotype occurred many times. The chain combines TRBV27 with TRBJ1-2; D is undetermined. The CDR3 length is 15 residues. From germline, CDR1 is MNHEY and CDR2 SMNVEV (reference sequence). V was trimmed by 6 bases and J by 4 bases, leaving 18 bases between them. CDR3 amino acids: CASSLSEGSGYGYTF. CDR3 nucleotides: TGTGCCAGCAGCTTGTCTGAGGGCTCTGGCTATGGCTACACCTTC.

In its sample, this clonotype ranks as medium-sized (0.01 to 0.1%). V and J are TRBV5-6 and TRBJ1-1; TRBD1 agrees at 7 bases. The CDR3 extends over 15 amino acids. The V segment lost 4 bases and the J segment 4 bases; nucleotides outside the gene matches: 10. Germline CDR1 reads SGHDT; CDR2 reads YYEEEE. CDR3 loop: CASSIDRVWGTEAFF. The CDR3 bases are TGTGCCAGCAGCATCGACAGGGTGTGGGGCACTGAAGCTTTCTTT.